Below, 9 T cell receptor beta chains from the same sample are listed, as sequenced in a study of T cells in localized non-small cell lung cancer. Sequencing used immunoSEQ multiplex PCR; TCRdb keeps in-frame clones, though not all of them. The sample yields tens of thousands of clones, roughly 84% seen once. The material sequenced was peripheral blood, taken before any cancer treatment. The origin of the receptors is a female donor at least 60 years old with stage I lung adenocarcinoma.

This rearrangement joins TRBV11-2 to TRBJ1-4, with D tentatively TRBD1 (6 bases). This CDR3 is built from 13 residues. Trimming cost V 1 base and J 11 bases, with 11 bases left between them. The germline gives CDR1 SGHAT, CDR2 FQNNGV. CDR3 in DNA: TGTGCCAGCAGCTTAGCAGGGGCGAGGAAACTGTTTTTT. Protein sequence: CASSLAGARKLFF.

This chain connects TRBV15 to TRBJ2-7; 10 nucleotides agree with TRBD1. Germline trimming cut 5 bases from V and 3 bases from J; bases unmatched to any gene: 7. The CDR3 contains 15 residues. Germline loops: CDR1 LNHNV, CDR2 YYDKDF (reference sequence). The CDR3 bases are TGTGCCACCAGCCTAGGGGGACAGGGGCACTACGAGCAGTACTTC. Amino acid sequence: CATSLGGQGHYEQYF.

DNA of the CDR3: TGCGCCAGCAGCTTGGGGACAGGGAGGAATTCACCCCTCCACTTT. Its translation: CASSLGTGRNSPLHF. The chain links TRBV5-1 to TRBJ1-6; TRBD1 agrees at 8 bases. The CDR3 loop spans 15 amino acids. Germline loops: CDR1 SGHRS, CDR2 YFSETQ. V shed 0 bases and J 7 bases; nucleotides not matched to a gene: 3.

The chain links TRBV4-2 to TRBJ1-2, with D perhaps TRBD1 (5 bases). The germline V and J ends were trimmed by 1 base and 7 bases, with 13 bases remaining between them. Germline V gene data show CDR1 as LGHNA and CDR2 as YNFKEQ. CDR3 length: 14 amino acids. CDR3 residues: CASSQVNAGAGYTF. CDR3 bases: TGTGCCAGCAGCCAAGTAAATGCTGGGGCTGGCTACACCTTC.

This sequence joins TRBV28 and TRBJ2-1, with D unresolved. The CDR3 is 13 amino acids. With 8 bases removed from V and 2 bases from J, the gap between germline ends came to 10 bases. Germline CDR1 MDHEN, CDR2 SYDVKM. This chain's CDR3 is CASLGATYNEQFF. The DNA for the CDR3 is TGTGCCAGCCTTGGCGCTACCTACAATGAGCAGTTCTTC.

The V and J genes are TRBV4-1 and TRBJ1-3; D is possibly TRBD1 (5 bases). This CDR3 has 16 amino acids. The germline V gene encodes CDR1 MGHRA and CDR2 YSYEKL. Trimming stripped 5 bases from V and 0 bases from J, with 14 bases between. The CDR3 sequence: CASSAGGGLSGNTIYF. The CDR3 DNA reads TGCGCCAGCAGCGCCGGGGGAGGGCTCTCTGGAAACACCATATATTTT.

The CDR3 DNA sequence: TGTGCCAGCAGCCTGGAGGCCGGCGGGGAAAAACTGTTTTTT. It is translated as CASSLEAGGEKLFF. This chain connects TRBV14 to TRBJ1-4; D gene uncertain. CDR3 size: 14 residues. Trimming cost V 4 bases and J 8 bases, with 14 bases left between them. The germline CDR1 and CDR2 sequences are SGHDN and FVKESK.

V usage is TRBV7-2 and J usage is TRBJ2-2; 9 bases are a match to TRBD2. V lost 3 bases and J lost 6; bases outside the gene matches: 8. The CDR3 length is 16 residues. Germline V gives CDR1 SGHTA, CDR2 FQGNSA. CDR3 in amino acids: CASSLGSAGGPGELFF. In DNA form, the CDR3 reads TGTGCCAGCAGCTTGGGCAGCGCGGGAGGGCCCGGGGAGCTGTTTTTT.

This clone was counted a few times. The chain links TRBV18 to TRBJ1-1; D is unclear. CDR1 is KGHSH, CDR2 LQKENI, per germline. The CDR3 has 15 residues. V was shortened by 1 base and J by 4 bases, with 13 bases between the two germline ends. In DNA, the CDR3 is TGTGCCAGCTCACCACGGGTATTGTCGGGCACTGAAGCTTTCTTT. Translation: CASSPRVLSGTEAFF.